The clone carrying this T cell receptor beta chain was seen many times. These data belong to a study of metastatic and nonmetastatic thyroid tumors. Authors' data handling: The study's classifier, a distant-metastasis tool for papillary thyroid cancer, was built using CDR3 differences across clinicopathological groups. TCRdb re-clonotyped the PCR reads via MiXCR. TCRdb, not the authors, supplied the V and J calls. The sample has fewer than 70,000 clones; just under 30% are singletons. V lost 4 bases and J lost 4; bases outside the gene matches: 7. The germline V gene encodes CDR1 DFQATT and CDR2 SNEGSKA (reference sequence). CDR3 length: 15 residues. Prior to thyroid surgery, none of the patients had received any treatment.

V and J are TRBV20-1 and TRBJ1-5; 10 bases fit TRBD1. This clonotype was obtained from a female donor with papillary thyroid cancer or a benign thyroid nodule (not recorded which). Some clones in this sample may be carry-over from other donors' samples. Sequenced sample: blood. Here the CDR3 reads CSATFWDRGNQPQHF. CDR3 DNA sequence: TGCAGTGCTACCTTTTGGGACAGGGGAAATCAGCCCCAGCATTTT.